A selection of T cell receptor beta chains follows, all from one sample in a study of blood T cell repertoires in COVID-19. Clones were sequenced by immunoSEQ multiplex PCR, and TCRdb holds only the in-frame ones, with some missing. Here the sample spans 30,000 to 35,000 clones, about nine tenths being singletons. The specimen sequenced was peripheral blood. All receptors come from a man between 60 and 70 years old with active COVID-19. The CDR3 runs from the conserved cysteine through the conserved F or W. D genes are given only for firm matches. Size is stated for part of the rows, as once, few or many counts, or as a class when the clone is expanded.

v_call	cdr3_length	clone_size	d_call	j_call	cdr3_nt	cdr3_aa
TRBV4-3	13	once	TRBD1	TRBJ1-1	TGCGCCAGCAGCAAACAGGGGGGATTTGAAGCTTTCTTT	CASSKQGGFEAFF
TRBV5-1	13	-	-	TRBJ2-3	TGCGCCAGCAGCTTGATGAGAATAGATACGCAGTATTTT	CASSLMRIDTQYF
TRBV5-1	16	-	TRBD2	TRBJ2-1	TGCGCCAGCAGCTTGGAGGGCGGGGGCTCCTACAATGAGCAGTTCTTC	CASSLEGGGSYNEQFF
TRBV9	17	-	TRBD2	TRBJ2-1	TGTGCCAGCAGCGTAGGGCCTAGCGGGGGGACCTACAATGAGCAGTTCTTC	CASSVGPSGGTYNEQFF
TRBV30	12	-	TRBD2	TRBJ2-3	TGTGCCTGGAGCGCGGGAGGAGATACGCAGTATTTT	CAWSAGGDTQYF
TRBV11-1	12	-	-	TRBJ1-2	TGTGCCAGCAGCGGGCGCAGGGATGGCTACACCTTC	CASSGRRDGYTF
TRBV19	12	-	-	TRBJ1-1	TGTGCCAGTAGTAACTTGAACACTGAAGCTTTCTTT	CASSNLNTEAFF
TRBV9	15	-	-	TRBJ2-7	TGTGCCAGCAGCGTAGGGGTGCGGACAGTTGACGAGCAGTACTTC	CASSVGVRTVDEQYF
TRBV7-6	19	-	TRBD2	TRBJ2-5	TGTGCCAGCACTCCCGCTTTTGGACTAGCGGGAGGGGATGGGGAGACCCAGTACTTC	CASTPAFGLAGGDGETQYF
TRBV11-2	16	once	TRBD1	TRBJ2-7	TGTGCCAGCAGCTTCGACCCGGGACAGTCTGCCTACGAGCAGTACTTC	CASSFDPGQSAYEQYF
TRBV3-1/TRBV3-2	15	-	-	TRBJ2-1	TGTGCCAGCAGCCAAGATCTTGCTAGTAGGAATGAGCAGTTCTTC	CASSQDLASRNEQFF
TRBV7-8	16	-	-	TRBJ2-1	TGTGCCAGCAGCTCCCCGATGTGGGGGAGGTCCAATGAGCAGTTCTTC	CASSSPMWGRSNEQFF
TRBV19	15	-	TRBD2	TRBJ2-5	TGTGCCAGTAGATCACTAGCGGGGGGGCCGCAGACCCAGTACTTC	CASRSLAGGPQTQYF
TRBV7-3	13	-	-	TRBJ2-3	TGTGCCAGCAGCTCCGGAAGGGGGAGTACGCAGTATTTT	CASSSGRGSTQYF
TRBV15	13	-	-	TRBJ2-3	TGTGCCACCAGCAATAGCGTCTCAGATACGCAGTATTTT	CATSNSVSDTQYF
TRBV5-1	14	-	TRBD1	TRBJ1-6	TGCGCCAGCAGCTCCGACAGGGCTAATTCACCCCTCCACTTT	CASSSDRANSPLHF
TRBV29-1	15	-	-	TRBJ2-7	TGCAGCGTTGGGGGTGGGAGGGGGATACTATCGGAGCAGTACTTC	CSVGGGRGILSEQYF
TRBV7-8	14	-	TRBD1	TRBJ2-7	TGTGCCAGCATGGGGACAGGGATTTCCTACGAGCAGTACTTC	CASMGTGISYEQYF
TRBV6-5	12	-	-	TRBJ2-7	TGTGCCGCGCGGGACGTTGCCTACGAGCAGTACTTC	CAARDVAYEQYF
TRBV29-1	13	-	TRBD1	TRBJ2-1	TGCAGCGTTGAGCCGACAGGGGCCAATGAGCAGTTCTTC	CSVEPTGANEQFF
TRBV4-2	16	once	-	TRBJ2-3	TGTGCCAGCAGCCAAGAGGCGGCAATGAGCACAGATACGCAGTATTTT	CASSQEAAMSTDTQYF
TRBV19	16	-	TRBD2	TRBJ2-1	TGTGCGACTAGCGGGAATCCTGCCACCTCCTACAATGAGCAGTTCTTC	CATSGNPATSYNEQFF
TRBV5-4	13	-	-	TRBJ2-5	TGTGCCAGCAGCTTGAGCCTTCAAGAGACCCAGTACTTC	CASSLSLQETQYF
TRBV19	13	-	TRBD2	TRBJ2-3	TGTGCCAGTAGAAACGGGGGGACAGATACGCAGTATTTT	CASRNGGTDTQYF
TRBV7-3	15	-	TRBD2	TRBJ2-2	TGTGCCAGCAGGAGACTAGCGGGGGACACCGGGGAGCTGTTTTTT	CASRRLAGDTGELFF
TRBV28	13	-	TRBD1	TRBJ2-7	TGTGCCAGCAGCCCCACCAACAGGGGCGAGCAGTACTTC	CASSPTNRGEQYF
TRBV4-3	14	-	-	TRBJ2-2	TGCGCCAGCAGCCCTAGTCGGAACACCGGGGAGCTGTTTTTT	CASSPSRNTGELFF
TRBV19	14	-	-	TRBJ1-5	TGTGCCAGTAGTCACAGGGTAGGCAATCAGCCCCAGCATTTT	CASSHRVGNQPQHF
TRBV7-2	12	-	-	TRBJ2-3	TGTGCCAGCAGTCAGGACTATTATACGCAGTATTTT	CASSQDYYTQYF
TRBV13	15	-	TRBD2	TRBJ2-7	TGTGCCAGCACTATGACTAGCGGTATTTCCTACGAGCAGTACTTC	CASTMTSGISYEQYF
TRBV6-2/TRBV6-3	16	-	TRBD2	TRBJ2-4	TGTGCCAGCAGTTACGGGCTAGCGGGAGGGGGGGACATTCAGTACTTC	CASSYGLAGGGDIQYF
TRBV5-8	17	-	TRBD1	TRBJ2-6	TGTGCCAGCAGCCCCGGGACAGGGATCCCTGGGGCCAACGTCCTGACTTTC	CASSPGTGIPGANVLTF
TRBV9	14	-	-	TRBJ2-5	TGTGCCAGCAGCGTACTCCCCGGTCGGGAGACCCAGTACTTC	CASSVLPGRETQYF
TRBV6-5	14	-	TRBD2	TRBJ2-5	TGTGCCAGCACCCCCGGGAGGGCCGGGGAGACCCAGTACTTC	CASTPGRAGETQYF
TRBV9	16	-	-	TRBJ2-3	TGTGCCAGCACCCTAAGAGACAGGCTTTACACAGATACGCAGTATTTT	CASTLRDRLYTDTQYF
TRBV4-2	16	-	-	TRBJ1-2	TGTGCCAGCAGCCAACCCCCGGGGGGGGAATACTATGGCTACACCTTC	CASSQPPGGEYYGYTF
TRBV27	15	-	-	TRBJ1-1	TGTGCCAGCAGTTTGCAGGGTTTAACGAACACTGAAGCTTTCTTT	CASSLQGLTNTEAFF
TRBV15	15	-	TRBD2	TRBJ2-7	TGTGCCACCAGCAGAAGCGGGGGGCCGTACTACGAGCAGTACTTC	CATSRSGGPYYEQYF